These T cell receptor beta chains were read from a single sample in a study of breast tumors, draining lymph nodes, adjacent tissues. TCRdb used MiXCR to reprocess the multiplex PCR reads, holding one entry per CDR3 protein. This table has over 150,000 distinct CDR3 sequences, about 33% appearing once. Sequenced: axillary lymph node tissue. Every receptor here comes from a female donor with breast cancer. Some clones in this sample may be carry-over from other donors' samples. Both conserved end residues are part of each CDR3. The order of the fields is clone size, V gene, J gene, D gene, CDR3 DNA, CDR3 protein. A D gene is named only where the DNA matches it firmly. Size tells how often a clone was seen (once, few, many) or the class of an expanded clone, and some rows leave it out.

clone size: many
V gene: TRBV24-1
J gene: TRBJ2-1
D gene: -
CDR3 DNA: TGTGCCACCAGTGATAGGACATGGCCGAGCAACAATGAGCAGTTCTTC
CDR3 protein: CATSDRTWPSNNEQFF

clone size: -
V gene: TRBV15
J gene: TRBJ1-2
D gene: -
CDR3 DNA: TGTGCCACCAGCAGAGATGGTTGGCAGATCTATGGCTACACCTTC
CDR3 protein: CATSRDGWQIYGYTF

clone size: -
V gene: TRBV20-1
J gene: TRBJ1-2
D gene: -
CDR3 DNA: TGCAGTGCTAGAGGTGGAAACTATGGCTACACCTTC
CDR3 protein: CSARGGNYGYTF

clone size: many
V gene: TRBV7-9
J gene: TRBJ1-3
D gene: TRBD1
CDR3 DNA: TGTGCCAGCAGCTCTTCCGGGACAGGTCGAAACACCATATATTTT
CDR3 protein: CASSSSGTGRNTIYF

clone size: many
V gene: TRBV12-3/TRBV12-4
J gene: TRBJ2-2
D gene: -
CDR3 DNA: TGTGCCAGCAGTTTTTGGGACACCGGGGAGCTGTTTTTT
CDR3 protein: CASSFWDTGELFF

clone size: -
V gene: TRBV27
J gene: TRBJ1-4
D gene: -
CDR3 DNA: TGTGCCAGCAGTTTATCAGGCGGGATGTTTTTT
CDR3 protein: CASSLSGGMFF

clone size: many
V gene: TRBV20-1
J gene: TRBJ2-3
D gene: -
CDR3 DNA: TGCAGTGCTAGAGTAACGGCGGGGTCATACACAGATACGCAGTATTTT
CDR3 protein: CSARVTAGSYTDTQYF

clone size: many
V gene: TRBV15
J gene: TRBJ2-2
D gene: -
CDR3 DNA: TGTGCCACCAGCAGAGACAGGGGCTTGTTTCCCGGGGAGCTGTTTTTT
CDR3 protein: CATSRDRGLFPGELFF

clone size: many
V gene: TRBV7-2
J gene: TRBJ2-1
D gene: -
CDR3 DNA: TGTGCCAGCAGCTTAAGGCCGGAGGGGGGGGCCTACAATGAGCAGTTCTTC
CDR3 protein: CASSLRPEGGAYNEQFF

clone size: many
V gene: TRBV24-1
J gene: TRBJ2-3
D gene: -
CDR3 DNA: TGTGCCACCAGTGATTCCTCCCGCACAGATACGCAGTATTTT
CDR3 protein: CATSDSSRTDTQYF

clone size: many
V gene: TRBV6-5
J gene: TRBJ1-5
D gene: TRBD1
CDR3 DNA: TGTGCCAGCAGCCCGGGACAGGGGGCCAGTCAGCCCCAGCATTTT
CDR3 protein: CASSPGQGASQPQHF

clone size: -
V gene: TRBV20-1
J gene: TRBJ1-1
D gene: TRBD1
CDR3 DNA: TGCAGTGCTAGGGAAGGGGGCGGGACAGGGAACACTGAAGCTTTCTTT
CDR3 protein: CSAREGGGTGNTEAFF

clone size: many
V gene: TRBV19
J gene: TRBJ2-7
D gene: -
CDR3 DNA: TGTGCCAGTAGTACTGACATCTACGAGCAGTACTTC
CDR3 protein: CASSTDIYEQYF

clone size: many
V gene: TRBV12-3/TRBV12-4
J gene: TRBJ1-6
D gene: TRBD1
CDR3 DNA: TGTGCCAGCAGTTTTGACAGGGATTCACCCCTCCACTTT
CDR3 protein: CASSFDRDSPLHF

clone size: many
V gene: TRBV5-1
J gene: TRBJ2-7
D gene: -
CDR3 DNA: TGCGCCAGCAGCGGGGGACCGCTCCACGAGCAGTACTTC
CDR3 protein: CASSGGPLHEQYF

clone size: few
V gene: TRBV6-5
J gene: TRBJ1-2
D gene: -
CDR3 DNA: TGTGCCAGCAGTTACTGGAGGGGTAGTTTATATGGCTACACCTTC
CDR3 protein: CASSYWRGSLYGYTF

clone size: -
V gene: TRBV3-1
J gene: TRBJ2-4
D gene: -
CDR3 DNA: TGTGCCAGCAGCCAACAGAGGTCGGACATTCAGTACTTC
CDR3 protein: CASSQQRSDIQYF

clone size: many
V gene: TRBV5-4
J gene: TRBJ1-2
D gene: -
CDR3 DNA: TGTGCCAGCAGCCCTAGGACAGAGAACTATGGCTACACCTTC
CDR3 protein: CASSPRTENYGYTF

clone size: -
V gene: TRBV25-1
J gene: TRBJ1-2
D gene: -
CDR3 DNA: TGTGCCAGCAGGGGCGCGGGACGGGGGGTAAAGGCGTTTGGCTACACCTTC
CDR3 protein: CASRGAGRGVKAFGYTF

clone size: -
V gene: TRBV2
J gene: TRBJ1-6
D gene: -
CDR3 DNA: TGTGCCAGCGTTGGACACCTTAATTCACCCCTCCACTTT
CDR3 protein: CASVGHLNSPLHF

clone size: -
V gene: TRBV29-1
J gene: TRBJ2-1
D gene: TRBD2
CDR3 DNA: TGCAGCGTTGATGGGACTAGCGGGATCTACAATGAGCAGTTCTTC
CDR3 protein: CSVDGTSGIYNEQFF

clone size: many
V gene: TRBV15
J gene: TRBJ2-7
D gene: TRBD2
CDR3 DNA: TGTGCCACCAGCAGGGGACTAGCGGGAGCCTACGAGCAGTACTTC
CDR3 protein: CATSRGLAGAYEQYF

clone size: -
V gene: TRBV20-1
J gene: TRBJ2-1
D gene: TRBD2
CDR3 DNA: TGCAGTGCTAGGGGACTAGCGGGAGGCCACTACAATGAGCAGTTCTTC
CDR3 protein: CSARGLAGGHYNEQFF

clone size: -
V gene: TRBV12-5
J gene: TRBJ1-4
D gene: -
CDR3 DNA: TGTGCTAGTGGGCGCGGGGGAGGGAGCTACAATGAAAAACTGTTTTTT
CDR3 protein: CASGRGGGSYNEKLFF

clone size: -
V gene: TRBV14
J gene: TRBJ1-1
D gene: -
CDR3 DNA: TGTGCCAGCAGCCAAGAACGGGGGGGCGTTATGACTGAAGCTTTCTTT
CDR3 protein: CASSQERGGVMTEAFF

clone size: many
V gene: TRBV9
J gene: TRBJ2-1
D gene: -
CDR3 DNA: TGTGCCAGCAGCGCGGGGAATGCAAGAAATGAGCAGTTCTTC
CDR3 protein: CASSAGNARNEQFF